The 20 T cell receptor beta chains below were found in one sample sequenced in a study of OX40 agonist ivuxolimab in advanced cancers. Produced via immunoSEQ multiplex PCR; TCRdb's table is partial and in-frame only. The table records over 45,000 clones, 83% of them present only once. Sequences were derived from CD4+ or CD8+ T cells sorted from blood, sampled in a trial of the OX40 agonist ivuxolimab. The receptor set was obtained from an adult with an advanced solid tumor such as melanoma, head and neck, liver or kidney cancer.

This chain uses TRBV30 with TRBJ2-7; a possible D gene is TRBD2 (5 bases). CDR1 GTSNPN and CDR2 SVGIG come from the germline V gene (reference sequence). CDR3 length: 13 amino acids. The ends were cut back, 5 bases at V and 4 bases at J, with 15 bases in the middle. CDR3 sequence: CAWAGGSTYEQYF. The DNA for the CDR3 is TGTGCCTGGGCGGGTGGATCCACATACGAGCAGTACTTC.

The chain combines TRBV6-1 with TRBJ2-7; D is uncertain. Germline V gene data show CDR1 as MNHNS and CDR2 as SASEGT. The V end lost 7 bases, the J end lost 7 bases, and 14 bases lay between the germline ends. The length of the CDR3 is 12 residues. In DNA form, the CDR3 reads TGTGCCAGCAACCTGAGAGTCCAGGAGCAGTACTTC. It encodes CASNLRVQEQYF.

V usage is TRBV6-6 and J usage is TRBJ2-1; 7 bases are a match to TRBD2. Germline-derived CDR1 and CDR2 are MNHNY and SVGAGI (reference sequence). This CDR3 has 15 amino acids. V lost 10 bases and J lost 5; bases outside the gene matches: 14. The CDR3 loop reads CATSLQLASDNEQFF. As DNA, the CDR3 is TGTGCCACATCCCTCCAACTAGCGAGCGACAATGAGCAGTTCTTC.

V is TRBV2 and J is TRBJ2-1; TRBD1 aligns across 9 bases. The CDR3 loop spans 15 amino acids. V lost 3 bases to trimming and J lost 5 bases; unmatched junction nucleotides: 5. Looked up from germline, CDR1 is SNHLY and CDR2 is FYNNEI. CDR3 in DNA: TGTGCCAGCAGTGACGGACAGGGGTACCACAATGAGCAGTTCTTC. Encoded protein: CASSDGQGYHNEQFF.

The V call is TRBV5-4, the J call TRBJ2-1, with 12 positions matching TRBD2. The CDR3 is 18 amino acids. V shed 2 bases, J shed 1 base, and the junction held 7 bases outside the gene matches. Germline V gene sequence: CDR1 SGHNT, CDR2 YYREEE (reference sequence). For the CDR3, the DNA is TGTGCCAGCAGCTTTTCTGGACTAGCGGGACCTTCCTACAATGAGCAGTTCTTC. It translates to CASSFSGLAGPSYNEQFF.

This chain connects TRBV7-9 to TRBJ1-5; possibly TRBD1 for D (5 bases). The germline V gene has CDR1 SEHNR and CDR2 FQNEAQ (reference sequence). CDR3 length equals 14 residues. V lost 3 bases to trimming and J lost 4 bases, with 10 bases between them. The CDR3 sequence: CASSFQGENQPQHF. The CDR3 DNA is TGTGCCAGCAGCTTTCAAGGGGAAAATCAGCCCCAGCATTTT.

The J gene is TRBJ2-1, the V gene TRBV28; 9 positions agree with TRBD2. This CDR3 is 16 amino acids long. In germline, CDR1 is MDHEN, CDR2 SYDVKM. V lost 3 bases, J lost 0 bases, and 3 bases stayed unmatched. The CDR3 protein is CASSLSAGGSYNEQFF. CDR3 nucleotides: TGTGCCAGCAGTTTGTCAGCGGGAGGCTCCTACAATGAGCAGTTCTTC.

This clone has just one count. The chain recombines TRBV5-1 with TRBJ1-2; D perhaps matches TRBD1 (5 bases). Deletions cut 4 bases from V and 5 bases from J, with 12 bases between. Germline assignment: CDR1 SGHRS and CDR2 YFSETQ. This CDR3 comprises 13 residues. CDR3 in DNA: TGCGCCAGCAGCCCGACAGACTCGTATGGCTACACCTTC. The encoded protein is CASSPTDSYGYTF.

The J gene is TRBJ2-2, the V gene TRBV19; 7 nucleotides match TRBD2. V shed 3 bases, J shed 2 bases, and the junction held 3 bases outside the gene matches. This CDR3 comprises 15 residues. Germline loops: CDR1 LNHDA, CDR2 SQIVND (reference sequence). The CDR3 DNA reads TGTGCCAGTAGTATTGGACTAGGAAACACCGGGGAGCTGTTTTTT. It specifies CASSIGLGNTGELFF.

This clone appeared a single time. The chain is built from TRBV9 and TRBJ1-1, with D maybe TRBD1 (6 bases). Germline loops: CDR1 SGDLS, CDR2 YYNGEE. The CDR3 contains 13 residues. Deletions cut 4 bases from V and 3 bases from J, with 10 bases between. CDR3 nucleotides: TGTGCCAGCAGCCCTAGGGGGGACACTGAAGCTTTCTTT. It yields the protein CASSPRGDTEAFF.

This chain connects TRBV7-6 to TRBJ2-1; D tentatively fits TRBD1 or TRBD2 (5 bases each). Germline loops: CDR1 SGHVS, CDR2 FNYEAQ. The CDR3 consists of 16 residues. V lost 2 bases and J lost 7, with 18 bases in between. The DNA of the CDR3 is TGTGCCAGCAGCTTACCTAACCTTGCCGGGGCGAATGAGCAGTTCTTC. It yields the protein CASSLPNLAGANEQFF. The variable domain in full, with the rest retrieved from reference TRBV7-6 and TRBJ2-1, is GAGVSQSPRYKVTKRGQDVALRCDPISGHVSLYWYRQALGQGPEFLTYFNYEAQQDKSGLPNDRFSAERPEGSISTLTIQRTEQRDSAMYRCASSLPNLAGANEQFFGPGTRLTVL.

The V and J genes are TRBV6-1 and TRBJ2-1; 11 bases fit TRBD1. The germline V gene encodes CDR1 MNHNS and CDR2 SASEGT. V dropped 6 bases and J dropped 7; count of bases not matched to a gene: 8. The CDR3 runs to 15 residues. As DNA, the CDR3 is TGTGCCAGCAGCCCGGACAGGGGGCCTCGTAATGAGCAGTTCTTC. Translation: CASSPDRGPRNEQFF.

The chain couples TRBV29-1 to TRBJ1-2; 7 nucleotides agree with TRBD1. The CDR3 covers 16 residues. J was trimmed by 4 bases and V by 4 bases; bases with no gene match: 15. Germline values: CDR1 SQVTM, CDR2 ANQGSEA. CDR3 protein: CSVGYGTVQVVYGYTF. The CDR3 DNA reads TGCAGCGTTGGTTATGGGACAGTCCAAGTCGTCTATGGCTACACCTTC.

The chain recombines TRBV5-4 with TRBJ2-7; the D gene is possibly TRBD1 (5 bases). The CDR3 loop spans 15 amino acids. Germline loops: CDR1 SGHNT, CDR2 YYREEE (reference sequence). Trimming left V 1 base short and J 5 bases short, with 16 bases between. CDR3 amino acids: CASSLSNRPSDEQYF. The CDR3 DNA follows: TGTGCCAGCAGCTTGAGTAACAGGCCTAGTGACGAGCAGTACTTC.

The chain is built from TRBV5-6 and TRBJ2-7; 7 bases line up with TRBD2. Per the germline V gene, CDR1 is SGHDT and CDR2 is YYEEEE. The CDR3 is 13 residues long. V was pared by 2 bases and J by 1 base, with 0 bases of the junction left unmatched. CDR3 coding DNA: TGTGCCAGCAGCTTAGCGGGATCCTACGAGCAGTACTTC. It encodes CASSLAGSYEQYF.

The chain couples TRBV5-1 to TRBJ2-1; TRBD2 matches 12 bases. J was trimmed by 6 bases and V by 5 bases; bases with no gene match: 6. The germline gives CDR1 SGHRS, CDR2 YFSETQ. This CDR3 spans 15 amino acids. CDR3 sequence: CASSTRTSGINEQFF. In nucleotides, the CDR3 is TGCGCCAGCAGTACGAGGACTAGCGGGATCAATGAGCAGTTCTTC.

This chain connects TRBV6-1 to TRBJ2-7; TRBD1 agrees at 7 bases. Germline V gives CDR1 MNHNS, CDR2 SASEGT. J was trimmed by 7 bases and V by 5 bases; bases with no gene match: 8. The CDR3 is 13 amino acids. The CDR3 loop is CASSFDRVGEQYF. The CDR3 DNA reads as TGTGCCAGCAGTTTCGACAGGGTCGGAGAGCAGTACTTC.

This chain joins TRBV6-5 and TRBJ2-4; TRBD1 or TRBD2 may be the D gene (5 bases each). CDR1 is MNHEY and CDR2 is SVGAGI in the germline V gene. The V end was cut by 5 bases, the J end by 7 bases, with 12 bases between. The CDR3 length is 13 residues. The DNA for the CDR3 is TGTGCCAGCAGTAAAAATGAGGGGAACATTCAGTACTTC. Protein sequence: CASSKNEGNIQYF.

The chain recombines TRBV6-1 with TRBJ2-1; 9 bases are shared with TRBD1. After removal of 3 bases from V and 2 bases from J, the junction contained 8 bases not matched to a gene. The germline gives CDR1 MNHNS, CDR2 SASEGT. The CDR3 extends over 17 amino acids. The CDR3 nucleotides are TGTGCCAGCAGTGATTGGCCCCGGGACAGGGCCTACAATGAGCAGTTCTTC. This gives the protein CASSDWPRDRAYNEQFF.

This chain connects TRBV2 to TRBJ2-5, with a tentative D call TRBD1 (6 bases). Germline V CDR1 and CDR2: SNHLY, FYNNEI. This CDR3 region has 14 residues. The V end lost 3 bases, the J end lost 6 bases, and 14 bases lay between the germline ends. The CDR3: CASSDTGNRKTQYF. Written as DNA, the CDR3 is TGTGCCAGCAGTGATACAGGGAATAGGAAGACCCAGTACTTC.